One sample yielded the 7 T cell receptor beta chains listed below, sequenced in a study of response to subunit inactivated influenza vaccine. TCRdb analysed the RT-PCR reads with MiXCR anew, one entry per CDR3 protein. The sample has approximately 520,000 distinct CDR3 sequences; 15% to 20% are singletons. The source was CD4+ T cells sorted from PBMCs, collected less than 30 months after vaccination. The source is a man between 50 and 69 years old who received an inactivated influenza vaccine.

This clonotype was recorded a few times. The chain links TRBV20-1 to TRBJ2-2; 7 bases are a match to TRBD2. Germline CDR1 reads DFQATT; CDR2 reads SNEGSKA (reference sequence). With V trimmed by 3 bases and J by 6 bases, 7 bases remained unmatched. The CDR3 runs 14 residues. CDR3 amino acids: CSASGASGPGELFF. The CDR3, as DNA: TGCAGTGCTAGCGGGGCTAGCGGACCCGGGGAGCTGTTTTTT.

The chain couples TRBV4-2 to TRBJ2-5, with D unresolved. Trimming left V 2 bases short and J 1 base short, with 8 bases between. The CDR3 loop spans 14 amino acids. Per the germline V gene, CDR1 is LGHNA and CDR2 is YNFKEQ. The CDR3 nucleotides are TGTGCCAGCAGCCAATTCTATAGCCAAGAGACCCAGTACTTC. It yields the protein CASSQFYSQETQYF.

J is TRBJ2-5 and V is TRBV7-2; maybe TRBD2 (7 bases). Germline CDR1 and CDR2: SGHTA and FQGNSA. Trimming took 1 base from V and 2 from J, leaving 14 bases between them. This CDR3 is 16 amino acids long. The CDR3 DNA is TGTGCCAGCAGCTTAGTAGGGGGGGCGGGTCAAGAGACCCAGTACTTC. Protein sequence: CASSLVGGAGQETQYF.

Many counts were recorded for this clonotype. This chain joins TRBV3-1 and TRBJ1-2, with D maybe TRBD1 (6 bases). The CDR3 has 13 residues. Germline V gene data show CDR1 as LGHDT and CDR2 as YNNKEL (reference sequence). V dropped 4 bases and J dropped 2 bases, with 8 bases sitting between them. CDR3 loop: CASSRTDNYGYTF. CDR3 DNA: TGTGCCAGCAGCCGGACAGACAACTATGGCTACACCTTC.

The chain recombines TRBV6-4 with TRBJ2-1; D not resolved. CDR1 and CDR2 (germline): MRHNA, SNTAGT. Trimming removed 2 bases from V and 5 bases from J, with 10 bases in between. The CDR3 length is 14 residues. The CDR3 coding sequence is TGTGCCAGCAGTGACCTAGTGGGGAACAATGAGCAGTTCTTC. Protein sequence: CASSDLVGNNEQFF.

There are many counts of this clonotype. The chain recombines TRBV12-3 or TRBV12-4 with TRBJ1-3; D is possibly TRBD1 (6 bases). V lost 5 bases to trimming and J lost 4 bases, with 15 bases between them. The CDR3 is 15 amino acids. CDR3 sequence reads: CASSQDSLIGNTIYF. The CDR3 coding sequence is TGTGCCAGCAGTCAGGACAGTTTGATCGGAAACACCATATATTTT.

V gene TRBV2 combines with J gene TRBJ1-5; D unclear. This CDR3 contains 14 residues. Germline CDR1 and CDR2: SNHLY and FYNNEI. Trimming took 0 bases from V and 0 from J, leaving 3 bases between them. DNA of the CDR3: TGTGCCAGCAGTGAAGCAAATAGCAATCAGCCCCAGCATTTT. It specifies CASSEANSNQPQHF.